These T cell receptor beta chains were read from a single sample in a study of cytomegalovirus exposure and HLA in healthy donors. TCRdb keeps only in-frame clones here, not all; method: immunoSEQ multiplex PCR. The sample contains about 150,000 clones, roughly 70% of which appear only once. Sequences were obtained from PBMCs. The receptors come from a man younger than 35 in good health and CMV-seropositive. The CDR3 runs from the conserved cysteine through the conserved F or W. A D gene is named only where the DNA matches it firmly. Rows give clone size only sometimes, using once, few, many, or a class for an expanded clone.

v_call	d_call	cdr3_length	j_call	clone_size	cdr3_nt	cdr3_aa
TRBV4-2	.	15	TRBJ2-7	once	TGTGCCAGCAGCCAAGCTAGGGACACCTCCTACGAGCAGTACTTC	CASSQARDTSYEQYF
TRBV9	TRBD1	14	TRBJ1-2	.	TGTGCCAGCAGCGCCGGGACAGGGCTAGATGGCTACACCTTC	CASSAGTGLDGYTF
TRBV18	TRBD1	14	TRBJ2-2	.	TGTGCCAGCCGGGGACAGGCGAACACCGGGGAGCTGTTTTTT	CASRGQANTGELFF
TRBV6-5	TRBD2	14	TRBJ2-7	.	TGTGCCAGCAGTTACCCCGGGAGGGGAAACGAGCAGTACTTC	CASSYPGRGNEQYF
TRBV5-1	.	14	TRBJ1-1	.	TGCGCCAGCAGAAGAGAGGGAGGACTCACTGAAGCTTTCTTT	CASRREGGLTEAFF
TRBV7-9	.	17	TRBJ2-4	once	TGTGCCAGCAGCTTGGAGGGGCGGGTGATAGCCAAAAACATTCAGTACTTC	CASSLEGRVIAKNIQYF
TRBV2	.	13	TRBJ2-7	few	TGTGCCAGCAAGGGGCATCGGCTTTACGAGCAGTACTTC	CASKGHRLYEQYF
TRBV6-5	TRBD2	13	TRBJ2-7	.	TGTGCCAGCAGTCCCGGGGGGACCTACGAGCAGTACTTC	CASSPGGTYEQYF
TRBV6-1	TRBD1	16	TRBJ2-5	.	TGTGCCAGCAGTGGGACCTTCACAGGGGGCTGGGAGACCCAGTACTTC	CASSGTFTGGWETQYF
TRBV4-3	TRBD1	15	TRBJ1-1	.	TGCGCCAGCAGCCCTAGACAGGGCGGAACCACTGAAGCTTTCTTT	CASSPRQGGTTEAFF
TRBV27	.	15	TRBJ1-4	.	TGTGCCAGCACCGCCCAAGGCGGGATAAGTGAAAAACTGTTTTTT	CASTAQGGISEKLFF
TRBV9	.	15	TRBJ2-7	.	TGTGCCAGCAGCCCCTCCGGGACAAAAGTCTCCGAGCAGTACTTC	CASSPSGTKVSEQYF
TRBV10-3	.	13	TRBJ1-2	.	TGTGCCACCCTCCGACCAGAGCTGGAGGGCTACACCTTC	CATLRPELEGYTF
TRBV5-1	TRBD1	15	TRBJ1-1	.	TGCGCCAGCAGCCAAGGGACAGGGAAACGAACTGAAGCTTTCTTT	CASSQGTGKRTEAFF
TRBV5-5	TRBD1	16	TRBJ1-1	.	TGTGCCAGCAGCCCCACCGGGACAGGGCGAAACACTGAAGCTTTCTTT	CASSPTGTGRNTEAFF
TRBV6-4	TRBD2	14	TRBJ2-3	.	TGTGCCAGCAGTGACAGCGGGGGGGCAGATACGCAGTATTTT	CASSDSGGADTQYF
TRBV6-5	.	14	TRBJ1-5	once	TGTGCCAGCAGTTCCCGAGGTAGCAATCAGCCCCAGCATTTT	CASSSRGSNQPQHF
TRBV2	.	12	TRBJ2-1	.	TGTGCCAGCAGTGAACGCGCCAATGAGCAGTTCTTC	CASSERANEQFF
TRBV13	.	14	TRBJ1-1	.	TGTGCCAGCAGCCCCCGCACCCGGGTCACTGAAGCTTTCTTT	CASSPRTRVTEAFF
TRBV28	.	17	TRBJ1-3	.	TGTGCCAGCAGTTTTACGGCAGGGACAAACTCTGGAAACACCATATATTTT	CASSFTAGTNSGNTIYF
TRBV6-5	TRBD1	15	TRBJ2-1	.	TGTGCCAGCAGTCGCGGGACAGGCTCCTACAATGAGCAGTTCTTC	CASSRGTGSYNEQFF
TRBV15	TRBD1	15	TRBJ2-7	.	TGTGCCACCAGCATTAAAAGGACAGGGGAGTACGAGCAGTACTTC	CATSIKRTGEYEQYF
TRBV5-4	TRBD2	18	TRBJ2-3	.	TGTGCCAGCAGCTTGGCTTCGTTCGCGGGAGGGAACGCAGATACGCAGTATTTT	CASSLASFAGGNADTQYF
TRBV10-3	.	12	TRBJ1-4	.	TGTGCCATCAGGGGCGAAGTAGGAAAACTGTTTTTT	CAIRGEVGKLFF
TRBV18	TRBD1	16	TRBJ1-5	.	TGTGCCAGCTCACCGGCAGGACAGGGGGCCGCGGGAGCCCAGCATTTT	CASSPAGQGAAGAQHF
TRBV5-1	TRBD1	15	TRBJ1-6	few	TGCGCCAGCAGCTTGGAGGGACAGGGGAATTCACCCCTCCACTTT	CASSLEGQGNSPLHF
TRBV19	TRBD1	12	TRBJ1-2	.	TGTGCCAGTAACATACCCCCGGGACAGGTGTGCTTC	CASNIPPGQVCF
TRBV30	TRBD1	15	TRBJ1-2	.	TGTGCCTGGAGGAGAGGGACAGTAAAGCAATATGGCTACACCTTC	CAWRRGTVKQYGYTF
TRBV18	.	16	TRBJ2-5	.	TGTGCCAGCTCACCGATACGTGGGACTGATGGAGAGACCCAGTACTTC	CASSPIRGTDGETQYF
TRBV7-9	.	12	TRBJ2-7	.	TGTGCCAGCAGCTTATCAAGCCTTGAGCAGTACTTC	CASSLSSLEQYF
TRBV27	TRBD1	13	TRBJ1-2	.	TGTGCCAGCAGTTGGGGCCAGGGGGGCGGCTACACCTTC	CASSWGQGGGYTF
TRBV19	.	14	TRBJ1-3	few	TGTGCCAGCACCACACTAAAGGCTGGAAACACCATATATTTT	CASTTLKAGNTIYF
TRBV15	.	13	TRBJ1-3	.	TGTGCCACCAGCAGTAGGGGAAGAGGCACCATATATTTT	CATSSRGRGTIYF
TRBV6-1	TRBD2	16	TRBJ2-2	few	TGTGCCAGCAGTGTGACTAGCGGGGGTGACACCGGGGAGCTGTTTTTT	CASSVTSGGDTGELFF
TRBV28	TRBD1	12	TRBJ1-5	few	TGTGCCAGCAGGGACAGGGATCAGCCCCAGCATTTT	CASRDRDQPQHF
TRBV6-6	.	14	TRBJ1-2	.	TGTGCCAGCAGTTACTCCGGAGAGCCCCGCGGCTACACCTTC	CASSYSGEPRGYTF
TRBV6-6	TRBD1	16	TRBJ1-5	.	TGTGCCAGCAGTTACTATCAGACAGGGTACAATCAGCCCCAGCATTTT	CASSYYQTGYNQPQHF
TRBV6-5	.	15	TRBJ2-2	.	TGTGCCAGCAGTTACTTTCAGGGGAACACCGGGGAGCTGTTTTTT	CASSYFQGNTGELFF
TRBV5-6	TRBD1	18	TRBJ2-3	.	TGTGCCAGCAGCTTGTGGTGGGTTACGACAGGGGGGACAGATACGCAGTATTTT	CASSLWWVTTGGTDTQYF
TRBV28	.	12	TRBJ2-7	.	TGTGCCAGCAGTCGAGACGGGGAAGAGCAGTACTTC	CASSRDGEEQYF
TRBV5-5	TRBD1	14	TRBJ2-7	once	TGTGCCAGCAGCTCAACCGGGACAGGCTACGAGCAGTACTTC	CASSSTGTGYEQYF
TRBV28	TRBD1	15	TRBJ1-5	once	TGTGCCAGCAGGAGCGGGACAGGGGTTGAACAGCCCCAGCATTTT	CASRSGTGVEQPQHF
TRBV19	TRBD1	14	TRBJ2-3	.	TGTGCCAGTAGTGGGACAGGGGTTTTGGATACGCAGTATTTT	CASSGTGVLDTQYF
TRBV28	TRBD1	22	TRBJ2-4	.	TGTGCCAGCAGTCCCACCGGGACAGGGAAGGGGATCCAAAAACTAGCCAAAAACATTCAGTACTTC	CASSPTGTGKGIQKLAKNIQYF
TRBV27	.	16	TRBJ1-6	.	TGTGCCAGCAGTATCCAGTTAGTAGGAGGTGGTTCACCCCTCCACTTT	CASSIQLVGGGSPLHF
TRBV7-2	.	15	TRBJ2-4	.	TGTGCCAGCAGCTCCCCCCGGGACTCGAAAAACATTCAGTACTTC	CASSSPRDSKNIQYF
TRBV6-1	.	14	TRBJ2-7	few	TGTGCCAGCAGGAACCTTGCTAGCTCCTACGAGCAGTACTTC	CASRNLASSYEQYF
TRBV6-5	TRBD1	13	TRBJ1-2	.	TGTGCCAGCAGGAGGGGACAGGGCGATGGCTACACCTTC	CASRRGQGDGYTF
TRBV9	.	13	TRBJ2-1	.	TGTGCCAGCAGCTACAGGGACGGCGGTGAGCAGTTCTTC	CASSYRDGGEQFF
TRBV2	TRBD1	16	TRBJ1-1	.	TGTGCCAGCAGCCCCTTTGGACAGGGGGCGAACACTGAAGCTTTCTTT	CASSPFGQGANTEAFF